Sequencing of this TCR beta chain was carried out in a study of CD8 T cells in ankylosing spondylitis. Study outcomes and limitations: For ankylosing spondylitis blood, a TCR beta motif of under 10 highly homologous variants appeared characteristic. According to the report, clones linked to the disease were significantly enriched in matched synovial fluid samples taken from ankylosing spondylitis patients.

Each TCR beta library was made by quantitative 5'-RACE that incorporated molecular barcodes. A single record per CDR3 protein comes from TCRdb applying MiXCR to the 5' RACE reads. The sample consists of about 160,000 distinct CDR3 sequences, around 20% of them appearing once. To note about this clonotype: Its matching antigen is unknown.

The CDR3 has 17 residues. Between the trimmed V and J ends, which lost 1 base and 3 bases, there was a span of 19 bases. Germline loops: CDR1 DFQATT, CDR2 SNEGSKA (reference sequence). The V gene is TRBV20-1, the J gene TRBJ1-5; no reliable D call. The sequence was collected from a male donor with ankylosing spondylitis or in good health (not recorded which). Sequencing was performed on blood, either unsorted or a sorted T cell fraction (not recorded which). The CDR3 region is CSARGQERTAVNQPQHF. CDR3 bases: TGCAGTGCTAGAGGCCAGGAGCGGACCGCCGTCAATCAGCCCCAGCATTTT.